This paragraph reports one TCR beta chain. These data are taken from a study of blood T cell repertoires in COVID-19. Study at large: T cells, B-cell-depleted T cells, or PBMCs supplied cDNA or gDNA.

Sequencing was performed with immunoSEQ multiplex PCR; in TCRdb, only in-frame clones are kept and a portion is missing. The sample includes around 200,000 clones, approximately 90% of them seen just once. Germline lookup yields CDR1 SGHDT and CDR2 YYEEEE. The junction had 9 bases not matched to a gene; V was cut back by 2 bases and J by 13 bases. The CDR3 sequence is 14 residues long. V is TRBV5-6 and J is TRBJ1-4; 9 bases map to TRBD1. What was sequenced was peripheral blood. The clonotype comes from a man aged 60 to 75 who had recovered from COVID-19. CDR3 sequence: CASSFSGTGLILFF. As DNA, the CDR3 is TGTGCCAGCAGCTTTTCCGGGACAGGGTTGATACTGTTTTTT.